These T cell receptor beta chains were read from a single sample in a study of blood T cell repertoires in COVID-19. The assay was immunoSEQ multiplex PCR, and TCRdb's table has in-frame clones only and misses some. The table shows about 43,000 clones, with 83% occurring only once. Sequenced material: peripheral blood. The receptor set was obtained from a man older than 75 in a cohort sampled during active COVID-19. CDR3s include the opening cysteine and the closing phenylalanine or tryptophan.

TRBJ2-2 | TRBV27 | CASSFTGTGGGGELFF
TRBJ2-5 | TRBV7-2 | CASSLVGSTETQYF
TRBJ1-2 | TRBV2 | CASSAPRGGYGYTF
TRBJ2-5 | TRBV7-2 | CASSHLAGGPVETQYF
TRBJ1-2 | TRBV3-1/TRBV3-2 | CASSQAGQGAIYGYTF
TRBJ2-7 | TRBV7-2 | CASSLNVYAYEQYF
TRBJ2-1 | TRBV5-6 | CASSSLSLRDNEQFF
TRBJ1-2 | TRBV7-2 | CASSSGGTGGKRYGYTF
TRBJ1-1 | TRBV7-9 | CASSSSRGFTEAFF
TRBJ2-1 | TRBV11-2 | CASSGAATTYNEQFF
TRBJ2-1 | TRBV5-1 | CAGCFDRSSSYNEQFF
TRBJ2-5 | TRBV3-1/TRBV3-2 | CASSQDFATRGTQYF
TRBJ2-1 | TRBV29-1 | CSVERKGQVAYNEQFF
TRBJ2-6 | TRBV19 | CASSQFKGAGANVLTF
TRBJ1-6 | TRBV18 | CASSPPSEINSPLHF
TRBJ1-2 | TRBV30 | CAWTEGRGNYGYTF
TRBJ1-2 | TRBV28 | CASSFGLYGYTF
TRBJ2-1 | TRBV5-4 | CASRDTSGNNNEQFF
TRBJ1-6 | TRBV9 | CASSVGGGPGSPLHF
TRBJ2-3 | TRBV6-4 | CASSETGPPMQYF
TRBJ1-1 | TRBV7-3 | CASSQQGNTEAFF
TRBJ2-6 | TRBV4-2 | CASSPRQGQSGANVLTF
TRBJ1-2 | TRBV7-9 | CASSFRRVQGLGGYTF
TRBJ1-2 | TRBV7-2 | CASSLEARGNYGYTF
TRBJ2-4 | TRBV6-5 | CASTRDRADIQYF
TRBJ1-2 | TRBV4-3 | CASSQGLMRPDYGYTF
TRBJ2-1 | TRBV30 | CAWSPGLADYNEQFF
TRBJ2-1 | TRBV9 | CASSASGRAGNEQFF
TRBJ1-4 | TRBV19 | CASSIGAAGGEKLFF
TRBJ2-5 | TRBV15 | CATSREATHRETQYF
TRBJ1-5 | TRBV2 | CASSEAQGNQPQHF
TRBJ1-2 | TRBV4-1 | CASSLDRAPSNYGYTF
TRBJ1-2 | TRBV30 | CAGSRQINYGYTF
TRBJ2-3 | TRBV11-2 | CASSPRRATDTQYF
TRBJ1-1 | TRBV6-6 | CASSYVQVGGDTEAFF
TRBJ1-2 | TRBV10-3 | CAISESRGNYGYTF
TRBJ2-7 | TRBV5-1 | CASSLSASGGGEQYF
TRBJ2-7 | TRBV30 | CAWSALFRLREQYF
TRBJ1-1 | TRBV5-1 | CASSRGGDTEAFF
TRBJ1-2 | TRBV5-8 | CASRAGGTGYTF
TRBJ2-1 | TRBV19 | CASSIGTGGGNEQFF
TRBJ2-3 | TRBV10-2 | CASRSLALTDTQYF
TRBJ2-1 | TRBV20-1 | CSASRSAKLLAARNEQFF
TRBJ2-3 | TRBV7-2 | CASSLAGRGLGRDTQYF
TRBJ2-7 | TRBV19 | CASSIGQEYEQYF
TRBJ2-3 | TRBV27 | CASRYRLAADTQYF
TRBJ2-3 | TRBV28 | CASSPSTSGLSTDTQYF
TRBJ2-7 | TRBV28 | CASSLFGRGRASEQYF
TRBJ2-5 | TRBV28 | CATAEGTKETQYF
TRBJ1-2 | TRBV5-1 | CASSFNTQANYGYTF
TRBJ2-7 | TRBV20-1 | CSASGRVRPYEQYF
TRBJ2-7 | TRBV6-5 | CASSRVSYEQYF